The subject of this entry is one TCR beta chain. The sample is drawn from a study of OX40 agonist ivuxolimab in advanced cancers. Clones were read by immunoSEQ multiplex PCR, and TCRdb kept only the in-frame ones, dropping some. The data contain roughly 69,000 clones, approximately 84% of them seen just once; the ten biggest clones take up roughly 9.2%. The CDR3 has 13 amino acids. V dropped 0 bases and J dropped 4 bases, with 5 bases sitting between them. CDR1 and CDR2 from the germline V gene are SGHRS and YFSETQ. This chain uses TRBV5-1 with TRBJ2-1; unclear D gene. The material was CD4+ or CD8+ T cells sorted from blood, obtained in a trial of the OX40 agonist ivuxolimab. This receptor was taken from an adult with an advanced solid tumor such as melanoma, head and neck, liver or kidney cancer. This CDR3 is CASSLDLYNEQFF. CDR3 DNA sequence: TGCGCCAGCAGCTTGGACCTTTACAATGAGCAGTTCTTC.